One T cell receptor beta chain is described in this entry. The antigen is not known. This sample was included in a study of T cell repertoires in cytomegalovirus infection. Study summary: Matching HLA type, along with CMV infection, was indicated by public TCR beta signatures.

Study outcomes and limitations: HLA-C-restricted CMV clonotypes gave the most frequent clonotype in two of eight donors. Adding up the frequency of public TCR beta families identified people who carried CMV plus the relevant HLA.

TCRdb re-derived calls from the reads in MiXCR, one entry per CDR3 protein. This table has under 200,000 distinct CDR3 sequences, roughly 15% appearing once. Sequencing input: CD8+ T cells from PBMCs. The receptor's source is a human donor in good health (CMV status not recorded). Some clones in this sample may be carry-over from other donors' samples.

The CDR3 bases are TGTGCCAGCAGCCTTCTTCTGACTGAAGCTTTCTTT. Translating it yields CASSLLLTEAFF. V gene TRBV7-2 combines with J gene TRBJ1-1; D is undetermined. Trimming shortened V by 5 bases and J by 5 bases, and 9 bases separated the two germline ends. The CDR3 length is 12 residues. In germline, CDR1 is SGHTA, CDR2 FQGNSA.